The 25 T cell receptor beta chains in this list originate from one sample, sequenced in a study of blood T cell repertoires in COVID-19. Profiled with immunoSEQ multiplex PCR; TCRdb holds only in-frame clones, not every one. This sample has about 280,000 clones, with roughly 86% found just once. The source material was PBMCs or T cells enriched from blood (not recorded which). The receptors were gathered from a woman aged 25 to 39 who had recovered from COVID-19.

The chain joins TRBV5-5 to TRBJ2-3; 12 nucleotides match TRBD1. CDR1 SGHKS and CDR2 YYEKEE come from the germline V gene (reference sequence). V lost 3 bases to trimming and J lost 13 bases; unmatched junction nucleotides: 6. The CDR3 runs 13 residues. This CDR3 reads CASSSIGTGGEYF. Written as DNA, the CDR3 is TGTGCCAGCAGCTCGATCGGGACAGGGGGCGAGTATTTT.

Regarding this clone: Other DNA sequences within the sample encode an identical CDR3. This CDR3 is CASSVTGVNSPLHF. The CDR3 bases are TGTGCCAGTAGTGTCACAGGGGTTAATTCACCCCTCCACTTT. The chain has TRBV19 and TRBJ1-6, with 7 bases that match TRBD1. Germline V gives CDR1 LNHDA, CDR2 SQIVND (reference sequence). Germline trimming cut 5 bases from V and 6 bases from J; bases unmatched to any gene: 4. The CDR3 contains 14 residues.

The J gene is TRBJ2-1, the V gene TRBV6-4; possibly TRBD1 for D (6 bases). Germline V lookup: CDR1 MRHNA, CDR2 SNTAGT. This CDR3 is 14 amino acids long. Trimming left V 6 bases short and J 4 bases short, with 13 bases between. CDR3: CASRRDIRYNEQFF. DNA of the CDR3: TGTGCCAGCAGGAGGGACATAAGATACAATGAGCAGTTCTTC.

This chain joins TRBV19 and TRBJ1-1, with 7 bases identical to TRBD1. V trimming: 8 bases; J trimming: 8 bases; junction bases outside the gene matches: 17. The CDR3 is 15 residues long. Germline CDR1 is LNHDA and CDR2 is SQIVND (reference sequence). CDR3 protein: CASGVSRDSELEAFF. The CDR3 DNA is TGTGCCAGTGGGGTCTCCCGGGACAGTGAACTGGAAGCTTTCTTT.

The chain has TRBV5-5 and TRBJ2-3; D is uncertain. This CDR3 has 15 amino acids. With 2 bases removed from V and 0 bases from J, the gap between germline ends came to 10 bases. Per the germline V gene, CDR1 is SGHKS and CDR2 is YYEKEE (reference sequence). CDR3 sequence reads: CASSFPTTSTDTQYF. CDR3 in DNA: TGTGCCAGCAGCTTTCCCACTACCAGCACAGATACGCAGTATTTT.

The gene calls are TRBV28 and TRBJ1-5; tentatively, D is TRBD1 (6 bases). Per germline, CDR1 MDHEN and CDR2 SYDVKM. This CDR3 region has 16 residues. The V gene lost 1 base and the J gene lost 2 bases, with 12 bases spanning the gap. The CDR3 DNA sequence: TGTGCCAGCAGTTTATTTGGAAGACAGGGCAATCAGCCCCAGCATTTT. It encodes CASSLFGRQGNQPQHF.

This chain uses TRBV6-4 with TRBJ1-2; D may be TRBD1 (6 bases). This CDR3 is 15 amino acids long. Trimming removed 0 bases at V and 8 bases at J, with 16 bases between. The germline V gene has CDR1 MRHNA and CDR2 SNTAGT. The DNA of the CDR3 is TGTGCCAGCAGTGACTCGGGACATCCGGCCGGCGGCTACACCTTC. Protein: CASSDSGHPAGGYTF.

The V gene is TRBV10-3, the J gene TRBJ2-7; weak D call: TRBD2 (5 bases). Germline V gives CDR1 ENHRY, CDR2 SYGVKD. The V end was cut by 2 bases, the J end by 7 bases, with 9 bases between. The CDR3 is 12 residues long. The CDR3 sequence is CAISEGLTEQYF. CDR3 in DNA: TGTGCCATCAGTGAGGGACTTACGGAGCAGTACTTC.

The chain joins TRBV27 to TRBJ1-4; 10 nucleotides match TRBD1. This CDR3 comprises 17 residues. Germline V gives CDR1 MNHEY, CDR2 SMNVEV (reference sequence). V trimming: 6 bases; J trimming: 5 bases; junction bases outside the gene matches: 12. The CDR3, as DNA: TGTGCCAGCAGACCTCACCCGATGGACAGGGGGAATGAAAAACTGTTTTTT. Its protein product is CASRPHPMDRGNEKLFF. The full variable domain, completed using reference TRBV27 and TRBJ1-4, is EAQVTQNPRYLITVTGKKLTVTCSQNMNHEYMSWYRQDPGLGLRQIYYSMNVEVTDKGDVPEGYKVSRKEKRNFPLILESPSPNQTSLYFCASRPHPMDRGNEKLFFGSGTQLSVL.

This sequence joins TRBV7-3 and TRBJ1-6; 7 bases align to TRBD1. In germline, CDR1 is SGHTA, CDR2 FQGTGA. The CDR3 has 17 amino acids. V was pared by 1 base and J by 7 bases, with 10 bases of the junction left unmatched. The CDR3, as DNA: TGTGCCAGCAGCTTAATGCCCCAGGGGGTCTTAAATTCACCCCTCCACTTT. Translation gives CASSLMPQGVLNSPLHF.

The chain has TRBV28 and TRBJ1-1, with 8 bases aligning to TRBD1. V was pared by 6 bases and J by 5 bases, with 5 bases of the junction left unmatched. CDR1 and CDR2 from the germline V gene are MDHEN and SYDVKM. The CDR3 totals 13 residues. This chain's CDR3 is CASREQGETEAFF. The CDR3 DNA is TGTGCCAGCAGGGAACAGGGGGAGACTGAAGCTTTCTTT. Looking up the rest from reference TRBV28 and TRBJ1-1 gives the full variable domain: DVKVTQSSRYLVKRTGEKVFLECVQDMDHENMFWYRQDPGLGLRLIYFSYDVKMKEKGDIPEGYSVSREKKERFSLILESASTNQTSMYLCASREQGETEAFFGQGTRLTVV.

This rearrangement joins TRBV3-1 (or the pseudogene TRBV3-2) to TRBJ1-2; D is uncertain. CDR3 length: 13 residues. The V gene's germline CDR1 is LGHDT and CDR2 YNNKEL (reference sequence). Trimming pared 4 bases from V and 3 bases from J, leaving 9 bases between. CDR3 amino acids: CASSPYTDYGYTF. The CDR3, as DNA: TGTGCCAGCAGCCCGTACACAGACTATGGCTACACCTTC.

The chain carries TRBV5-5 and TRBJ1-1; TRBD1 matches 9 bases. The germline gives CDR1 SGHKS, CDR2 YYEKEE (reference sequence). The trim removed 0 bases at V and 0 bases at J, leaving 6 bases unmatched. This CDR3 has 17 amino acids. The DNA of the CDR3 is TGTGCCAGCAGCTTGGCCCACAGGGGGCCGATGAACACTGAAGCTTTCTTT. Protein product: CASSLAHRGPMNTEAFF.

The CDR3 protein is CASSVDPRIREQYF. CDR3 in DNA: TGTGCCAGCAGCGTAGATCCTAGAATCCGCGAGCAGTACTTC. The chain couples TRBV9 to TRBJ2-7; D uncertain. The V and J ends lost 0 bases and 6 bases respectively, with 13 bases between them. The CDR3 contains 14 residues. The V gene's germline CDR1 is SGDLS and CDR2 YYNGEE.

The chain's CDR3 is CASPDRVYGYTF. For the CDR3, the DNA is TGTGCCAGTCCTGACAGGGTCTATGGCTACACCTTC. The chain combines TRBV2 with TRBJ1-2, with 7 nucleotides matching TRBD1. Germline assignment: CDR1 SNHLY and CDR2 FYNNEI. V lost 9 bases to trimming and J lost 4 bases; unmatched junction nucleotides: 5. This CDR3 comprises 12 residues.

The V gene is TRBV6-5, the J gene TRBJ1-6; 11 bases agree with TRBD1. This CDR3 has 15 amino acids. Germline values: CDR1 MNHEY, CDR2 SVGAGI. The V segment lost 6 bases and the J segment 6 bases; nucleotides outside the gene matches: 4. DNA for the CDR3: TGTGCCAGCAGCCCAGGGACAGGGGGTAATTCACCCCTCCACTTT. It yields the protein CASSPGTGGNSPLHF.

The CDR3 here is CAWSGTSGGVPDTQYF. The DNA of the CDR3 is TGTGCCTGGAGTGGTACTAGCGGGGGGGTCCCGGATACGCAGTATTTT. The chain is built from TRBV30 and TRBJ2-3, with 13 bases identical to TRBD2. This CDR3 spans 16 amino acids. Germline CDR1 and CDR2: GTSNPN and SVGIG (reference sequence). Unmatched junction bases numbered 7, after V lost 1 base and J lost 6 bases. The full variable domain, with the rest looked up from reference TRBV30 and TRBJ2-3, is SQTIHQWPATLVQPVGSPLSLECTVEGTSNPNLYWYRQAAGRGLQLLFYSVGIGQISSEVPQNLSASRPQDRQFILSSKKLLLSDSGFYLCAWSGTSGGVPDTQYFGPGTRLTVL.

This clone was picked up one time. This chain joins TRBV27 and TRBJ1-4, with 7 bases matching TRBD1. CDR1 is MNHEY and CDR2 is SMNVEV in the germline V gene (reference sequence). The CDR3 spans 15 residues. V lost 1 base, J lost 3 bases, and 2 bases stayed unmatched. CDR3 DNA: TGTGCCAGCAGTTTATGGGACAGCCCTAATGAAAAACTGTTTTTT. Protein product: CASSLWDSPNEKLFF.

The chain has TRBV7-9 and TRBJ2-7, with 9 bases aligning to TRBD1. CDR3 length: 17 residues. Trimming cost V 1 base and J 5 bases; bases outside gene matches: 12. Germline CDR1 is SEHNR and CDR2 is FQNEAQ (reference sequence). The CDR3 DNA follows: TGTGCCAGCAGCTTAGGCCCGGGACAGGGCTACCCCAACGAGCAGTACTTC. As protein: CASSLGPGQGYPNEQYF.

Concerning this clone: It is likely a read error, because the conserved phenylalanine at the end of the CDR3 is missing. The limits of the CDR3 on the DNA are not certain, so only TCRdb's listed CDR3 is given. The chain carries TRBV30 and TRBJ2-6; TRBD1, the table's D call, lacks a check against the DNA. Counting both end residues, the CDR3 totals 13 amino acids. The germline CDR1 and CDR2 sequences are GTSNPN and SVGIG (reference sequence). CDR3 protein: CAWSRLGDTGQSL.

The chain joins TRBV7-9 to TRBJ1-6; no firm D call. This CDR3 region has 18 residues. The germline V gene encodes CDR1 SEHNR and CDR2 FQNEAQ (reference sequence). V lost 1 base and J lost 2, with 15 bases in between. The CDR3 coding sequence is TGTGCCAGCAGCTTAGGCCGACGTAGAGGGCCCTATAATTCACCCCTCCACTTT. It encodes CASSLGRRRGPYNSPLHF.

The rearrangement uses TRBV28 and TRBJ2-1, with 8 bases matching TRBD2. J gave up 5 bases and V 4 bases, and 10 bases lay outside the gene matches. There are 16 residues in the CDR3. CDR1 is MDHEN and CDR2 is SYDVKM in the germline V gene. The CDR3 DNA sequence: TGTGCCAGCAGTTGGGGCAGAGGGACTAGAGACAATGAGCAGTTCTTC. Protein: CASSWGRGTRDNEQFF.

The chain carries TRBV28 and TRBJ1-5; 8 nucleotides line up with TRBD1. V shed 0 bases and J 0 bases; nucleotides not matched to a gene: 4. The germline V gene encodes CDR1 MDHEN and CDR2 SYDVKM. This CDR3 contains 17 residues. The CDR3 here is CASSLWRGTGSNQPQHF. The CDR3 DNA reads TGTGCCAGCAGTTTATGGAGGGGGACAGGTAGCAATCAGCCCCAGCATTTT.

V is TRBV7-8 and J is TRBJ2-5; D unclear. Trimming removed 4 bases from V and 1 base from J, with 13 bases in between. The germline CDR1 and CDR2 sequences are SGHVS and FQNEAQ. CDR3 length equals 15 residues. DNA for the CDR3: TGTGCCAGCAGCTCGCGCTACAGTACCCAAGAGACCCAGTACTTC. Translated, it gives CASSSRYSTQETQYF.

The CDR3 sequence is CASSSTPAGGLGQYF. In nucleotides, the CDR3 is TGTGCCAGCAGCTCCACTCCCGCGGGGGGGCTGGGGCAGTACTTC. The gene calls are TRBV7-2 and TRBJ2-7; 9 bases fit TRBD2. Germline values: CDR1 SGHTA, CDR2 FQGNSA. The CDR3 sequence is 15 residues long. The V gene end was trimmed by 4 bases and the J gene end by 9 bases; junction bases not matched to a gene: 13.